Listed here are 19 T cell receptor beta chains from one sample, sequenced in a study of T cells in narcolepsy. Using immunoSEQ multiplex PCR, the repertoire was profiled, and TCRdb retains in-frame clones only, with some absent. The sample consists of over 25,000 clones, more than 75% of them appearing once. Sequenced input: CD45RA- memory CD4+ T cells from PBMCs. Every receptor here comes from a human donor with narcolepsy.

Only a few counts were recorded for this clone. The DNA for the CDR3 is TGTGCCAGTATCCGGCAGGGAACTAATGAAAAACTGTTTTTT. Its translation is CASIRQGTNEKLFF. The chain is built from TRBV19 and TRBJ1-4; D may be TRBD1 (5 bases). Germline CDR1 reads LNHDA; CDR2 reads SQIVND (reference sequence). There are 14 residues in the CDR3. The ends were cut back, 7 bases at V and 1 base at J, with 10 bases in the middle.

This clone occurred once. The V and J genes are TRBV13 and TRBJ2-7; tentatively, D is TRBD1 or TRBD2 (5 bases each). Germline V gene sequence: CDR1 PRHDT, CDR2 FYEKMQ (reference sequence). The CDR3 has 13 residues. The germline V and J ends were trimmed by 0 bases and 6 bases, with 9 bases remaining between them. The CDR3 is CASSLGGVSEQYF. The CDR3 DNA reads TGTGCCAGCAGCTTAGGGGGGGTTAGCGAGCAGTACTTC.

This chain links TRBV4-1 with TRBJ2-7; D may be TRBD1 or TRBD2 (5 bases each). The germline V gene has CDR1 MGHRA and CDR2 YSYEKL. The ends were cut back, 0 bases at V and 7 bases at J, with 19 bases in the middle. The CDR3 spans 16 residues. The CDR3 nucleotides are TGCGCCAGCAGCCAAGACTGGGGACCAAAATCAGGGGAGCAGTACTTC. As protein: CASSQDWGPKSGEQYF.

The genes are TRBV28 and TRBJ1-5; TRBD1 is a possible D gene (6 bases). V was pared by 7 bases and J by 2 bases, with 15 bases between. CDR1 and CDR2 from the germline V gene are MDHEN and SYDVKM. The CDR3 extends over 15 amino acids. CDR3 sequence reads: CASKYGGGGNQPQHF. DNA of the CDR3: TGTGCCAGCAAGTATGGGGGGGGCGGCAATCAGCCCCAGCATTTT.

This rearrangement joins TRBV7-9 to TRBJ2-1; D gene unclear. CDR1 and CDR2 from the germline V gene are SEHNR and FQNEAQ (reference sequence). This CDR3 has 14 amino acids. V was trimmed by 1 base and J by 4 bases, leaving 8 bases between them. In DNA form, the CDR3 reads TGTGCCAGCAGCTTAGACGAGATATACAATGAGCAGTTCTTC. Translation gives CASSLDEIYNEQFF.

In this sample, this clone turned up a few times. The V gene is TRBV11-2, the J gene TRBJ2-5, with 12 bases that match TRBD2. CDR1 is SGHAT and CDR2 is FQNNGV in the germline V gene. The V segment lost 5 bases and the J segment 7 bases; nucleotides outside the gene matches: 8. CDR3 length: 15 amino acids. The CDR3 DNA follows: TGTGCCAGCAGCCCCACTAGCGGGGGGTTGGGGACCCAGTACTTC. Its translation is CASSPTSGGLGTQYF.

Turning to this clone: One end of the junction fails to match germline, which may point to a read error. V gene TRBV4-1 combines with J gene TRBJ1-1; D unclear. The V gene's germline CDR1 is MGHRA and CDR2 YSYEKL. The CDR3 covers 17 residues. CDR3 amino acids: CASSQEFASRRNTEAFF. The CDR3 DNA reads TGCGCCAGCAGTCAAGAGTTTGCCTCCCGAAGGAACACTGAAGCTTTCTTT.

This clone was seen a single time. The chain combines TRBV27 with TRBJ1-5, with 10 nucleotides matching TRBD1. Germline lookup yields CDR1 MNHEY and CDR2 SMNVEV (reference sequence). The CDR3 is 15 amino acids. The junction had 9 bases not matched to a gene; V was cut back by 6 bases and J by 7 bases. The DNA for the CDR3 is TGTGCCAGCAGGGACGGGACAGGGGTTGGCCAGCCCCAGCATTTT. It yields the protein CASRDGTGVGQPQHF.

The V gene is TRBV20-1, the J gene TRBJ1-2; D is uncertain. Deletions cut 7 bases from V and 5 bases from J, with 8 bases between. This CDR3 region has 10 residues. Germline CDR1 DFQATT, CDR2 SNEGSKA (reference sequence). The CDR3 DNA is TGCAGTGTTCGGGCTTATGGCTACACCTTC. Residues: CSVRAYGYTF.

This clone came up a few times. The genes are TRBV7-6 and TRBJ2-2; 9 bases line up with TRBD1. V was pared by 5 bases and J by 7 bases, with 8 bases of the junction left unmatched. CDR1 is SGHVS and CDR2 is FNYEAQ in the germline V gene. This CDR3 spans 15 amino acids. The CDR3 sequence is CASSPRDREVGELFF. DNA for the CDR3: TGTGCCAGCAGCCCCCGGGACAGGGAGGTCGGGGAGCTGTTTTTT.

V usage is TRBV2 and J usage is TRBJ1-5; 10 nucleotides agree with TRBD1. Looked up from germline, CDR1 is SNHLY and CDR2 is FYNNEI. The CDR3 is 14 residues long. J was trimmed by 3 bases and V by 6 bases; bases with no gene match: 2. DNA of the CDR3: TGTGCCAGCAGAGGGACAGGGGTCAATCAGCCCCAGCATTTT. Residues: CASRGTGVNQPQHF.

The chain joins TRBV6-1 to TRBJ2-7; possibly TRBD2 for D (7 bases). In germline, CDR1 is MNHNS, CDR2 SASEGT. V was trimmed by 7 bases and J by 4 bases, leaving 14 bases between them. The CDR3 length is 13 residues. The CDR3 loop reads CASMRRGGYEQYF. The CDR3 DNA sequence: TGTGCCAGCATGAGGAGGGGGGGGTACGAGCAGTACTTC.

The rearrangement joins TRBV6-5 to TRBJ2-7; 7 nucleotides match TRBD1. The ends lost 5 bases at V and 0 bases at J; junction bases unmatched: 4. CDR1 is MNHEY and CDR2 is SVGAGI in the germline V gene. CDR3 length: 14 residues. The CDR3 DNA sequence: TGTGCCAGCAGTGGGGCAGGGGGCTCCTACGAGCAGTACGTC. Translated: CASSGAGGSYEQYV.

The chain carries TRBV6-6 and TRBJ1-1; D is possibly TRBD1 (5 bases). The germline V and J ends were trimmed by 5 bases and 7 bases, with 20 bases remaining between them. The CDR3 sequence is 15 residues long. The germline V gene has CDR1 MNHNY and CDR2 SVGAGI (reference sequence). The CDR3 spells CASSPQDRVNSEAFF. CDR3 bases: TGTGCCAGCAGTCCCCAAGACAGAGTGAATAGTGAAGCTTTCTTT.

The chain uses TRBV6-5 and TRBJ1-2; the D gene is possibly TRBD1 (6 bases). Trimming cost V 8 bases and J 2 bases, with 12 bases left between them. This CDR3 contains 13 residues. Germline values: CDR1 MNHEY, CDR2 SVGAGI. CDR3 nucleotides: TGTGCCAGCCACCCGACAGGAAACTATGGCTACACCTTC. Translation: CASHPTGNYGYTF.

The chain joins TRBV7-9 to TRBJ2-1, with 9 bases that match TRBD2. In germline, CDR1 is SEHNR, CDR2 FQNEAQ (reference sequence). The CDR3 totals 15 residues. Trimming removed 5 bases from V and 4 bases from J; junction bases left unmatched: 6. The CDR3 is CASSPRGGVYNEQFF. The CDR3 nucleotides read TGTGCCAGCAGCCCACGCGGGGGGGTATACAATGAGCAGTTCTTC.

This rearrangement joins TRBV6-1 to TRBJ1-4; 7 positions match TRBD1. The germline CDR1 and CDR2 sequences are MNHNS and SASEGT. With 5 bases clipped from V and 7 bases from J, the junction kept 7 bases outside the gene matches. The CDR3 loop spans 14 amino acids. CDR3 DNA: TGTGCCAGCAGTTCGGACAGGCCCGGTGAAAAACTGTTTTTT. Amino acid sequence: CASSSDRPGEKLFF.

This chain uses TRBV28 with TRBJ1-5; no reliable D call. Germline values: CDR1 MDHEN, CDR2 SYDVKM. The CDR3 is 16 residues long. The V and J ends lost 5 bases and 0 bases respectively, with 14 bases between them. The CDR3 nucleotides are TGTGCCAGCAGTGGCGGTTCACCCCCTAGCAATCAGCCCCAGCATTTT. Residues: CASSGGSPPSNQPQHF.

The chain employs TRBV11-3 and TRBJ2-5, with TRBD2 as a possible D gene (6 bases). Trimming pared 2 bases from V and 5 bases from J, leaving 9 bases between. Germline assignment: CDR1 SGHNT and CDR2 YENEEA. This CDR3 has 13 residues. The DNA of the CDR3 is TGTGCCAGCAGCTTACGGGGACTGGAGACCCAGTACTTC. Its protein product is CASSLRGLETQYF.